Sequencing of this T cell receptor (beta chain) was carried out in a study of blood T cell repertoires in COVID-19. Study-level background: The samples span acute and convalescent COVID-19 from the United States, Italy and Spain.

Using immunoSEQ multiplex PCR, the repertoire was profiled, and TCRdb retains in-frame clones only, with some absent. Of more than 150,000 clones listed, around 80% are singletons. Researchers sorted participants into cohorts using their self-reported clinical history. Germline CDR1 is MNHEY and CDR2 is SVGAGI. This CDR3 is 12 amino acids long. Trimming took off 8 bases at V and 4 bases at J, with 12 bases between the two ends. The chain uses TRBV6-5 and TRBJ2-7; TRBD2 is a possible D gene (5 bases). This clonotype was sampled from a man aged 55 to 70 who had been exposed to COVID-19. The material sequenced was PBMCs or T cells enriched from blood (not recorded which). The CDR3 here is CASERTRYEQYF. CDR3 nucleotides: TGTGCCAGCGAGCGGACCCGTTACGAGCAGTACTTC.